Listed here are 2 T cell receptor beta chains from one sample, sequenced in a study of molecular identifiers for immune sequencing clone quantification. Using its own MiXCR run on the PCR reads, TCRdb lists one record per CDR3 protein. The data contain just under 650,000 distinct CDR3 sequences, just under 20% of them singletons. Sequencing was done on a sample of naive CD8+ T cells from blood, with Jurkat cell RNA spiked in. Subset here: FACS-sorted CD8+CD4-CCR7+CD45RA+ naive T cells. Receptor source: a human donor in good health. Some libraries in this study had Jurkat cell RNA spiked in.

Turning to this clonotype: A read error is possible here, since a much larger clone lies one base away. The V call is TRBV25-1, the J call TRBJ1-1; no firm D call. This CDR3 is built from 11 residues. The germline V gene encodes CDR1 MGHDK and CDR2 SYGVNS. CDR3 bases: TGTACCAGCACCTCACCGGGTGAAGCTTTCTTT. Protein sequence: CTSTSPGEAFF.

This clonotype was observed many times. The chain carries TRBV15 and TRBJ2-2; D not resolved. Germline V gene sequence: CDR1 LNHNV, CDR2 YYDKDF (reference sequence). The CDR3 has 14 residues. With 0 bases removed from V and 3 bases from J, the gap between germline ends came to 5 bases. The CDR3 nucleotides are TGTGCCACCAGCAGAGATAGGGACACCGGGGAGCTGTTTTTT. Translation gives CATSRDRDTGELFF.